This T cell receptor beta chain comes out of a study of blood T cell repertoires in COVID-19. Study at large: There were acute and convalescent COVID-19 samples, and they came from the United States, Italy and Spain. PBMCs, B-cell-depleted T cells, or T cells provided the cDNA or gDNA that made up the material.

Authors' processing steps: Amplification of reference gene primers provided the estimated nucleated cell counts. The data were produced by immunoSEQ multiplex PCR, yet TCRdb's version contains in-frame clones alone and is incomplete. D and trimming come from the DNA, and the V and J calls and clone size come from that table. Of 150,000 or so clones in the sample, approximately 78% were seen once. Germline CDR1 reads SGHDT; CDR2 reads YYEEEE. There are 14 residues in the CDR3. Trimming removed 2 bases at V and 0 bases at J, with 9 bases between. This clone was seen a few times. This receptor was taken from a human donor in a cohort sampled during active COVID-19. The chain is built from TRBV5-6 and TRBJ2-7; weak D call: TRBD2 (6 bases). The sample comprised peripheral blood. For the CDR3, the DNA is TGTGCCAGCAGCTTCGGGACTGACTCCTACGAGCAGTACTTC. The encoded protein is CASSFGTDSYEQYF.